The entry that follows covers one TCR beta chain sequence. The data derive from a study of sequential checkpoint blockade in melanoma. For the study at large: Both treatment sequences were followed by maintenance nivolumab.

The treatment is: randomized to nivolumab then ipilimumab (arm A) or the reverse (arm B). Patients had received no earlier DNA-damaging chemotherapy. From thawed PBMCs, live CD3+CD8+ cells negative for CD19 and CD56 were sorted. Some clones are missing from TCRdb's copy, which holds only in-frame ones; the method was immunoSEQ multiplex PCR. The sample shows under 25,000 clones, over 60% of them seen only once. The receptor comes from a human donor with melanoma. The sample here was CD8+ T cells sorted from blood (inferred from file names), taken from a patient given nivolumab and ipilimumab in sequence.

The CDR3 DNA is TGTGCCAGCGCTCCCCGTAGCGGGGGAATCTACAATGAGCAGTTCTTC. The encoded protein is CASAPRSGGIYNEQFF. This chain connects TRBV28 to TRBJ2-1, with TRBD2 matching 9 bases. There are 16 residues in the CDR3. With 8 bases clipped from V and 3 bases from J, the junction kept 11 bases outside the gene matches. Germline V lookup: CDR1 MDHEN, CDR2 SYDVKM.